The T cell receptor (beta chain) described here comes from a study of cytomegalovirus exposure and HLA in healthy donors. Study results and limitations: A later analysis found TCR association rates differed by HLA locus, highest for DRB1 and lowest for HLA-C. CMV serostatus stood as the only immune exposure information on hand.

Note on this clone: Its antigen is not known.

This CDR3 has 14 residues. V was pared by 10 bases and J by 3 bases, with 19 bases between. Germline CDR1 MDHEN, CDR2 SYDVKM. At sampling all donors were nominally healthy, likely with unrecorded immune exposures. PCR amplification relied on 60 Vbeta primers (plus 13 Jbeta primers). Generated by immunoSEQ multiplex PCR, the TCRdb table keeps only in-frame clones and is missing some. The repertoire holds some 130,000 clones, with about 80% as singletons. The chain couples TRBV28 to TRBJ2-7, with a tentative D call TRBD2 (5 bases). Sequenced sample: PBMCs. The receptor was derived from a man in his forties in good health and CMV-seropositive. Here the CDR3 reads CATCRSLAGYEQYF. CDR3 nucleotides: TGTGCCACTTGTCGCAGTCTAGCTGGCTACGAGCAGTACTTC.